Shown below are 9 T cell receptor beta chains from a single sample sequenced in a study of CD8 T cells in Susac syndrome. An input of about 0.45 to 1 ug of RNA was subjected to reverse transcription using random hexamers. TCRdb reprocessed the immunoSEQ multiplex PCR reads via MiXCR and lists one record per CDR3 protein. The sample contains roughly 120,000 distinct CDR3 sequences, 90% to 95% of which appear only once. The sequencing input was CD4+ T cells from PBMCs. The source of these receptors is a human donor in good health.

The chain employs TRBV24-1 and TRBJ2-3; the match to TRBD2 covers 8 bases. The CDR3 length is 14 residues. Germline V gene sequence: CDR1 KGHDR, CDR2 SFDVKD. V shed 10 bases and J 0 bases; nucleotides not matched to a gene: 5. CDR3 nucleotides: TGTGCCACTGTTTCTAGCGGGAGCACAGATACGCAGTATTTT. Its translation is CATVSSGSTDTQYF.

The V call is TRBV7-9, the J call TRBJ2-1, with a weak D call TRBD1 (5 bases). V lost 5 bases and J lost 4, with 6 bases in between. CDR3 length: 12 residues. Germline lookup yields CDR1 SEHNR and CDR2 FQNEAQ (reference sequence). The CDR3 region is CASSTGYNEQFF. The CDR3 region has the DNA TGTGCCAGCAGCACAGGTTACAATGAGCAGTTCTTC.

V and J are TRBV6-6 and TRBJ2-1; 8 bases fit TRBD2. This CDR3 is 13 amino acids long. The V gene's germline CDR1 is MNHNY and CDR2 SVGAGI (reference sequence). V gave up 6 bases and J gave up 5 bases; unmatched junction bases: 3. CDR3 protein: CASSGRDHNEQFF. The DNA for the CDR3 is TGTGCCAGCAGCGGGAGGGACCACAATGAGCAGTTCTTC.

The chain joins TRBV7-2 to TRBJ2-1; D is unclear. V shed 5 bases and J shed 5 bases, with 16 bases lying between them. Germline-derived CDR1 and CDR2 are SGHTA and FQGNSA. The CDR3 totals 15 residues. CDR3 protein: CASSLTPGFHNEQFF. The DNA of the CDR3 is TGTGCCAGCAGCCTCACCCCCGGGTTCCACAATGAGCAGTTCTTC.

The gene calls are TRBV18 and TRBJ1-2, with D possibly being TRBD1 (5 bases). Germline CDR1 is KGHSH and CDR2 is LQKENI. The ends were cut back, 3 bases at V and 4 bases at J, with 12 bases in the middle. There are 14 residues in the CDR3. This CDR3 is CASSPSGDGYGYTF. DNA for the CDR3: TGTGCCAGCTCACCGTCGGGGGATGGCTATGGCTACACCTTC. The full variable domain, rest sourced from reference TRBV18 and TRBJ1-2, is NAGVMQNPRHLVRRRGQEARLRCSPMKGHSHVYWYRQLPEEGLKFMVYLQKENIIDESGMPKERFSAEFPKEGPSILRIQQVVRGDSAAYFCASSPSGDGYGYTFGSGTRLTVV.

This chain links TRBV3-1 with TRBJ2-1; D uncertain. Germline CDR1 LGHDT, CDR2 YNNKEL (reference sequence). V lost 0 bases, J lost 1 base, and 7 bases lay in between. The CDR3 contains 15 residues. The CDR3 DNA sequence: TGTGCCAGCAGCCAAGAGTCGGCTTCCTACAATGAGCAGTTCTTC. Protein sequence: CASSQESASYNEQFF.

The chain couples TRBV29-1 to TRBJ2-5, with 10 bases identical to TRBD2. V lost 1 base to trimming and J lost 1 base; unmatched junction nucleotides: 3. The CDR3 covers 15 residues. Looked up from germline, CDR1 is SQVTM and CDR2 is ANQGSEA. The CDR3 region has the DNA TGCAGCGTTGAAGGGACTAGCGGAAGCCAAGAGACCCAGTACTTC. Translating it yields CSVEGTSGSQETQYF. The entire variable domain, with the rest obtained from reference TRBV29-1 and TRBJ2-5, is as follows: SAVISQKPSRDICQRGTSLTIQCQVDSQVTMMFWYRQQPGQSLTLIATANQGSEATYESGFVIDKFPISRPNLTFSTLTVSNMSPEDSSIYLCSVEGTSGSQETQYFGPGTRLLVL.

The rearrangement joins TRBV25-1 to TRBJ2-7; 9 nucleotides agree with TRBD1. The CDR3 runs to 13 residues. Looked up from germline, CDR1 is MGHDK and CDR2 is SYGVNS. The V gene end was trimmed by 6 bases and the J gene end by 3 bases; junction bases not matched to a gene: 3. The CDR3 here is CASRGQGDYEQYF. CDR3 coding DNA: TGTGCCAGCAGGGGACAGGGTGACTACGAGCAGTACTTC.

This clonotype was seen only once. J is TRBJ1-1 and V is TRBV30, with D possibly TRBD1 on 6 matching bases. Per the germline V gene, CDR1 is GTSNPN and CDR2 is SVGIG (reference sequence). V was clipped by 8 bases and J by 1 base, with 14 bases between them. The CDR3 has 13 residues. The CDR3 loop reads CATTDRSNTEAFF. The CDR3 DNA follows: TGTGCCACCACGGACAGATCGAACACTGAAGCTTTCTTT.